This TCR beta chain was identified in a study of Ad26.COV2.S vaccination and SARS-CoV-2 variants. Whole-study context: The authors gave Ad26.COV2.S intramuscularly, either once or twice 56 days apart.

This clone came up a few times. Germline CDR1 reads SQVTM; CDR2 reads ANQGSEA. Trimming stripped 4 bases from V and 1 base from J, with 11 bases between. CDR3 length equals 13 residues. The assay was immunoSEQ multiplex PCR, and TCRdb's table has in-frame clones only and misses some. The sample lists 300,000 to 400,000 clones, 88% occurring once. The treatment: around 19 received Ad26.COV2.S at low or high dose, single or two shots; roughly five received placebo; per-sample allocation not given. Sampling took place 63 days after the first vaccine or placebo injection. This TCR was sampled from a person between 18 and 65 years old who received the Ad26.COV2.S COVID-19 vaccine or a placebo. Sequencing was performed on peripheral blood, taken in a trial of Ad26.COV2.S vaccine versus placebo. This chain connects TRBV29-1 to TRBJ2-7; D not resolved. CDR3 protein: CSVVVGPSYEQYF. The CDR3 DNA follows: TGCAGCGTTGTTGTTGGGCCATCCTACGAGCAGTACTTC.